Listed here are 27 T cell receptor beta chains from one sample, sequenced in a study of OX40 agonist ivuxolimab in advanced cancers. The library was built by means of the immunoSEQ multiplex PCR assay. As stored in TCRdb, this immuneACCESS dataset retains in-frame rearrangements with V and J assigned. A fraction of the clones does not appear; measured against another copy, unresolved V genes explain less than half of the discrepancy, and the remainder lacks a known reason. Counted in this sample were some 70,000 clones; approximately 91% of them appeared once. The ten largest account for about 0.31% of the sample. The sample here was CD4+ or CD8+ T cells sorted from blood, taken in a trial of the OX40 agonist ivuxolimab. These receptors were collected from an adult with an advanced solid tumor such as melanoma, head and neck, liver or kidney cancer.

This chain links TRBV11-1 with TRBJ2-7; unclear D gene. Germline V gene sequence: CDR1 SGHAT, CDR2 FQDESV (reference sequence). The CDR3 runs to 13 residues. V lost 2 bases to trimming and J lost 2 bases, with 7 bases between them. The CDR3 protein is CASSLSNTYEQYF. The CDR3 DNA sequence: TGTGCCAGCAGCTTAAGTAATACCTACGAGCAGTACTTC.

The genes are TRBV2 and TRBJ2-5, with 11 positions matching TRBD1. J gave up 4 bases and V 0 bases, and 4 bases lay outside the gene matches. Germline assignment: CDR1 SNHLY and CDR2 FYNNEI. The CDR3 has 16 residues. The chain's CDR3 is CASSEARGTGGETQYF. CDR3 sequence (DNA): TGTGCCAGCAGTGAAGCGAGAGGGACAGGGGGAGAGACCCAGTACTTC.

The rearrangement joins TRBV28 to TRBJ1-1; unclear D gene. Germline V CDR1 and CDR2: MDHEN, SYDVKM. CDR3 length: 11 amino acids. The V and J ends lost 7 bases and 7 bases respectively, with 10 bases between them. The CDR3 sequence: CASTARGEAFF. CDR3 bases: TGTGCCAGCACCGCTCGGGGTGAAGCTTTCTTT. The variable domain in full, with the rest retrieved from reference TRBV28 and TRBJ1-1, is DVKVTQSSRYLVKRTGEKVFLECVQDMDHENMFWYRQDPGLGLRLIYFSYDVKMKEKGDIPEGYSVSREKKERFSLILESASTNQTSMYLCASTARGEAFFGQGTRLTVV.

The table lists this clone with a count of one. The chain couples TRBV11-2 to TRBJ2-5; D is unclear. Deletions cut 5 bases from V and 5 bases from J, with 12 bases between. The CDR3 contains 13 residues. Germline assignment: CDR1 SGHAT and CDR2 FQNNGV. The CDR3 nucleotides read TGTGCCAGCAGCCCCCCCGCACGGGAGACCCAGTACTTC. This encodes CASSPPARETQYF.

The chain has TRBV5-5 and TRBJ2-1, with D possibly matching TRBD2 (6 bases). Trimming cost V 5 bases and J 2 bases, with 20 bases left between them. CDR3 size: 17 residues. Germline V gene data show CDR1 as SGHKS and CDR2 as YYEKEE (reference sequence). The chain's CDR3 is CASSQNGLPGTYNEQFF. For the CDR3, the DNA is TGTGCCAGCAGTCAAAACGGACTACCCGGAACCTACAATGAGCAGTTCTTC.

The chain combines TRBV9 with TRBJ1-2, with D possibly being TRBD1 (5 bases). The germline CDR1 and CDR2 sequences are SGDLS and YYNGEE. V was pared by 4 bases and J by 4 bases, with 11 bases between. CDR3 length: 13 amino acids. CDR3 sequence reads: CASSPRQSYGYTF. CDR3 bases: TGTGCCAGCAGCCCCAGACAGAGCTATGGCTACACCTTC.

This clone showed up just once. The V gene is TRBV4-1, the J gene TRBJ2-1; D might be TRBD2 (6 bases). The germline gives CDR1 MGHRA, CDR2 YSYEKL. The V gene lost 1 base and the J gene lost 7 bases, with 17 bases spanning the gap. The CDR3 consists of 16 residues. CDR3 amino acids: CASSQGWGSAGNEQFF. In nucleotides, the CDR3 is TGCGCCAGCAGCCAAGGCTGGGGGTCTGCGGGGAATGAGCAGTTCTTC.

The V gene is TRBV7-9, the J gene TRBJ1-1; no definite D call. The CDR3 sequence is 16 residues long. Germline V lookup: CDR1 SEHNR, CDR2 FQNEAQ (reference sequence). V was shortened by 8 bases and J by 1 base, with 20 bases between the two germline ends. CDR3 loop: CASALGPAGRNTEAFF. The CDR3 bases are TGTGCCAGCGCCCTCGGCCCGGCGGGGAGGAACACTGAAGCTTTCTTT.

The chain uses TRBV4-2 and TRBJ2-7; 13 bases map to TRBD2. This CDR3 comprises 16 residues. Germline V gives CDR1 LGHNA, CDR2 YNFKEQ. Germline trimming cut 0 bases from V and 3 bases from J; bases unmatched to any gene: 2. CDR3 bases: TGTGCCAGCAGCCAAGAACTAGCGGGAGGGGGCTACGAGCAGTACTTC. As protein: CASSQELAGGGYEQYF.

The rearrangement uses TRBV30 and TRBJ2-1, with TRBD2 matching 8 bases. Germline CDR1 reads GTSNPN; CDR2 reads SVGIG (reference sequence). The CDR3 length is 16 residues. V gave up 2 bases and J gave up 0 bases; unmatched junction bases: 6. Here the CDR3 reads CAWSTLAGISYNEQFF. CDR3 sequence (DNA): TGTGCCTGGAGTACCTTAGCGGGGATCTCCTACAATGAGCAGTTCTTC. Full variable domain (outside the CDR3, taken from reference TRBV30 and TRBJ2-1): SQTIHQWPATLVQPVGSPLSLECTVEGTSNPNLYWYRQAAGRGLQLLFYSVGIGQISSEVPQNLSASRPQDRQFILSSKKLLLSDSGFYLCAWSTLAGISYNEQFFGPGTRLTVL.

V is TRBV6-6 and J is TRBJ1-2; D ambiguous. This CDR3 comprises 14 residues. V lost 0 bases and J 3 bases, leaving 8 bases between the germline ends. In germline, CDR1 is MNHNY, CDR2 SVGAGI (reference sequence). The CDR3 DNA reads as TGTGCCAGCAGTTACTCATCGGGAGACTATGGCTACACCTTC. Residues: CASSYSSGDYGYTF.

The CDR3 coding sequence is TGTGCCAGCAGATTAGCGGGAATAAACACCGGGGAGCTGTTTTTT. It specifies CASRLAGINTGELFF. The chain has TRBV6-5 and TRBJ2-2; 8 bases fit TRBD2. Germline-derived CDR1 and CDR2 are MNHEY and SVGAGI. This CDR3 region has 15 residues. V was clipped by 6 bases and J by 2 bases; unmatched bases: 5.

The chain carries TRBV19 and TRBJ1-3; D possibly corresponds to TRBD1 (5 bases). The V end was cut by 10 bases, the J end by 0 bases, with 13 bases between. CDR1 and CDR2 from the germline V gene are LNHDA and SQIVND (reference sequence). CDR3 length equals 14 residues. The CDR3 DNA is TGTGCCACCCGACAGCCGATCTCTGGAAACACCATATATTTT. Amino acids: CATRQPISGNTIYF.

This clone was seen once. CDR3 nucleotide sequence: TGTGCCAGTAGTATAAGAAGGACAGGGCCTAATCAGCCCCAGCATTTT. Translation: CASSIRRTGPNQPQHF. This rearrangement joins TRBV19 to TRBJ1-5; the match to TRBD1 covers 8 bases. CDR3 length: 16 residues. Germline CDR1 LNHDA, CDR2 SQIVND (reference sequence). After removal of 2 bases from V and 4 bases from J, the junction contained 7 bases not matched to a gene.

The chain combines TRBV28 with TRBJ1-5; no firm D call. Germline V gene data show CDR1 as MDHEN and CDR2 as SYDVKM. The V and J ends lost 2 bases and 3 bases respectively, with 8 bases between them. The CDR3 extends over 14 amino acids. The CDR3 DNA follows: TGTGCCAGCAGTTTAATACAGAACAATCAGCCCCAGCATTTT. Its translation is CASSLIQNNQPQHF.

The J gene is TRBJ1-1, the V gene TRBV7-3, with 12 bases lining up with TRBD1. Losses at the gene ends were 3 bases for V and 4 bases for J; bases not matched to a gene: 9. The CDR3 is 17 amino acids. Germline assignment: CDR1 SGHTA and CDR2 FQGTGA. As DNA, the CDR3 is TGTGCCAGCAGCTTGGGACAGGGGGCTGGCTTTGGCACTGAAGCTTTCTTT. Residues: CASSLGQGAGFGTEAFF.

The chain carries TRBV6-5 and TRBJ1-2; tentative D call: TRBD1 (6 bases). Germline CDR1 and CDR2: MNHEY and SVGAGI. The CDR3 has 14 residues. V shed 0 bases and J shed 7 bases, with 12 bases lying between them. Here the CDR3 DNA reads TGTGCCAGCAGTTACTCTCGACAGGCGCGTGGCTACACCTTC. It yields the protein CASSYSRQARGYTF.

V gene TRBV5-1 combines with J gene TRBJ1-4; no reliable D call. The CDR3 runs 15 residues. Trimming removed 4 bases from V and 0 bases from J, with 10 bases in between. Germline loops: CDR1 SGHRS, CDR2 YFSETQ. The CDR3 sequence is CASSRASPTNEKLFF. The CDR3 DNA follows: TGCGCCAGCAGCCGTGCCTCGCCAACTAATGAAAAACTGTTTTTT.

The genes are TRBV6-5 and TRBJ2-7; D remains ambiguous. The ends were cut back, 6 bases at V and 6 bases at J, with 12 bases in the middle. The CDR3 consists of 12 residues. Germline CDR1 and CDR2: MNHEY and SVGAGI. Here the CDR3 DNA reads TGTGCCAGCAGCCCCACGTGGGGCGAGCAGTACTTC. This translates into CASSPTWGEQYF.

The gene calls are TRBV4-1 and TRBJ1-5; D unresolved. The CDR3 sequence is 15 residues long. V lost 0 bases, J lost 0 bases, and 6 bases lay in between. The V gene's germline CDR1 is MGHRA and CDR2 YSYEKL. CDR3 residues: CASSQDMNSNQPQHF. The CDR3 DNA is TGCGCCAGCAGCCAAGATATGAATAGCAATCAGCCCCAGCATTTT.

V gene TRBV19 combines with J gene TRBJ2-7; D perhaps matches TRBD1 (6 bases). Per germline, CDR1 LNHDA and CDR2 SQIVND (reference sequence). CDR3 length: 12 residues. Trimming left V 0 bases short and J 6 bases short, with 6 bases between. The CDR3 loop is CASSIEGGEQYF. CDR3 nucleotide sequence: TGTGCCAGTAGTATAGAAGGGGGCGAGCAGTACTTC. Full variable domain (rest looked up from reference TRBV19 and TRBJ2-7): DGGITQSPKYLFRKEGQNVTLSCEQNLNHDAMYWYRQDPGQGLRLIYYSQIVNDFQKGDIAEGYSVSREKKESFPLTVTSAQKNPTAFYLCASSIEGGEQYFGPGTRLTVT.

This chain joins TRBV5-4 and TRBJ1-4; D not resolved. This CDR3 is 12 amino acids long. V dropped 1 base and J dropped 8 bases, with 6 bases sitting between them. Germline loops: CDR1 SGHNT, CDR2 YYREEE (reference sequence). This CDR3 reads CASSLPAEKLFF. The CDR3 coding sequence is TGTGCCAGCAGCTTGCCAGCGGAAAAACTGTTTTTT.

As DNA, the CDR3 is TGTGCCAGCAGTTACTTGGGGTTGAACACTGAAGCTTTCTTT. Translating it yields CASSYLGLNTEAFF. This sequence joins TRBV6-5 and TRBJ1-1; D is uncertain. V was cut by 1 base and J by 0 bases, with 6 bases left in between. Germline V gene data show CDR1 as MNHEY and CDR2 as SVGAGI. The CDR3 runs to 14 residues.

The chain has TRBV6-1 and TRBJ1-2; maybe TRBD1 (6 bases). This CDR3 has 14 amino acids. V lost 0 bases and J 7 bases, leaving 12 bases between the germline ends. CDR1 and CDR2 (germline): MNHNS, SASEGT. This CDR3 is CASSEALGGPGYTF. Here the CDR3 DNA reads TGTGCCAGCAGTGAAGCGCTCGGGGGGCCTGGCTACACCTTC.

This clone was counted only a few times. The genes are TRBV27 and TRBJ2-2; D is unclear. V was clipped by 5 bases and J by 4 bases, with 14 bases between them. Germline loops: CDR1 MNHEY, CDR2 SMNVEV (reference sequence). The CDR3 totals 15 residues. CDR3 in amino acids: CASSAWQDLTGELFF. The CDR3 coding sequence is TGTGCCAGCAGTGCATGGCAGGACCTCACCGGGGAGCTGTTTTTT.

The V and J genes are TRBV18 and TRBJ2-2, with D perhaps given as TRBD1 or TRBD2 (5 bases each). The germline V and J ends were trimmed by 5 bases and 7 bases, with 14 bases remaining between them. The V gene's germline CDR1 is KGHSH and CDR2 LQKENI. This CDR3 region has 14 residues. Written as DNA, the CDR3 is TGTGCCAGCTCAGGGACCGCGACCATCGGGGAGCTGTTTTTT. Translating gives CASSGTATIGELFF.

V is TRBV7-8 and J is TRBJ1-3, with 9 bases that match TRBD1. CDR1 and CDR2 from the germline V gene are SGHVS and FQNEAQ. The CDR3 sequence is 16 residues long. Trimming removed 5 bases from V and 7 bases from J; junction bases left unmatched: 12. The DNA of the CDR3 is TGTGCCAGCAGCGACCCGGGACAGGGAATCGGGAACACCATATATTTT. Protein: CASSDPGQGIGNTIYF.